The next 30 T cell receptor beta chains were all read from a single sample in a study of blood T cell repertoires in COVID-19. Sequencing used immunoSEQ multiplex PCR; TCRdb keeps in-frame clones, though not all of them. The data hold approximately 60,000 clones, with about 81% observed a single time. The source material was peripheral blood. These receptors were taken from a woman in her sixties with acute or convalescent COVID-19.

The chain carries TRBV3-1 (or the pseudogene TRBV3-2) and TRBJ1-2; no firm D call. Germline CDR1 reads LGHDT; CDR2 reads YNNKEL (reference sequence). CDR3 length: 13 residues. V was pared by 0 bases and J by 8 bases, with 10 bases between. CDR3 amino acids: CASSQDGGRGYTF. The CDR3 DNA reads as TGTGCCAGCAGCCAAGACGGAGGCCGAGGCTACACCTTC.

V and J are TRBV3-1 (or the pseudogene TRBV3-2) and TRBJ2-7; TRBD1 is a possible D gene (6 bases). Germline CDR1 LGHDT, CDR2 YNNKEL (reference sequence). The V and J ends lost 5 bases and 3 bases respectively, with 23 bases between them. The CDR3 has 17 residues. This chain's CDR3 is CASSVQTGIEGHYEQYF. In DNA form, the CDR3 reads TGTGCCAGCAGCGTCCAGACAGGTATAGAGGGGCACTACGAGCAGTACTTC.

The rearrangement joins TRBV5-4 to TRBJ2-1; 10 bases map to TRBD1. The J segment lost 6 bases and the V segment lost 6 bases, leaving 12 bases of the junction unmatched. From germline, CDR1 is SGHNT and CDR2 YYREEE (reference sequence). The CDR3 is 16 residues long. The CDR3 protein is CASTPRTGTGVNEQFF. Here the CDR3 DNA reads TGTGCCAGCACCCCCCGGACCGGGACAGGGGTCAATGAGCAGTTCTTC.

The chain recombines TRBV7-2 with TRBJ2-7; 14 positions match TRBD2. V was pared by 1 base and J by 5 bases, with 7 bases of the junction left unmatched. CDR1 is SGHTA, CDR2 FQGNSA, per germline. The CDR3 spans 17 residues. For the CDR3, the DNA is TGTGCCAGCAGCTTAGTTAGGACTAGCGGGGGGTTCCACGAGCAGTACTTC. The encoded protein is CASSLVRTSGGFHEQYF.

V and J are TRBV27 and TRBJ1-5; D ambiguous. Between the trimmed V and J ends, which lost 9 bases and 6 bases, there was a span of 18 bases. This CDR3 comprises 14 residues. Germline CDR1 and CDR2: MNHEY and SMNVEV (reference sequence). This CDR3 is CARGGKRTGQPQHF. As DNA, the CDR3 is TGTGCCAGGGGAGGGAAGCGGACCGGTCAGCCCCAGCATTTT.

J is TRBJ1-1 and V is TRBV5-1; D is perhaps TRBD1 (6 bases). Germline lookup yields CDR1 SGHRS and CDR2 YFSETQ. CDR3 length equals 14 residues. V dropped 7 bases and J dropped 0 bases, with 13 bases sitting between them. The CDR3 DNA sequence: TGCGCCAGCGTTCTAGGGGGAATGAACACTGAAGCTTTCTTT. Its protein is CASVLGGMNTEAFF. Complete variable domain (other parts from reference TRBV5-1 and TRBJ1-1): KAGVTQTPRYLIKTRGQQVTLSCSPISGHRSVSWYQQTPGQGLQFLFEYFSETQRNKGNFPGRFSGRQFSNSRSEMNVSTLELGDSALYLCASVLGGMNTEAFFGQGTRLTVV.

CDR3 loop: CASSLKDLPQHF. The CDR3 DNA reads TGCGCCAGCAGCCTTAAAGATCTACCCCAGCATTTT. V usage is TRBV5-1 and J usage is TRBJ1-5; no clear D. Trimming left V 4 bases short and J 10 bases short, with 12 bases between. The germline CDR1 and CDR2 sequences are SGHRS and YFSETQ. The CDR3 has 12 amino acids.

This clone was found a few times. The chain employs TRBV28 and TRBJ1-1; the match to TRBD1 covers 10 bases. V trimming: 6 bases; J trimming: 6 bases; junction bases outside the gene matches: 13. Germline V gene sequence: CDR1 MDHEN, CDR2 SYDVKM. The CDR3 length is 16 residues. CDR3 amino acids: CASRFRDRGILAEAFF. Written as DNA, the CDR3 is TGTGCCAGCAGGTTCCGGGACAGGGGTATTTTGGCTGAAGCTTTCTTT.

J is TRBJ2-1 and V is TRBV7-2, with D possibly matching TRBD1 (6 bases). V was pared by 5 bases and J by 5 bases, with 10 bases between. Germline lookup yields CDR1 SGHTA and CDR2 FQGNSA. This CDR3 spans 13 amino acids. As DNA, the CDR3 is TGTGCCAGCAGCACTAGGACAGACAATGAGCAGTTCTTC. Translated, it gives CASSTRTDNEQFF.

The chain uses TRBV20-1 and TRBJ2-7; 7 bases agree with TRBD2. The trim removed 3 bases at V and 7 bases at J, leaving 9 bases unmatched. Per germline, CDR1 DFQATT and CDR2 SNEGSKA (reference sequence). The CDR3 is 13 residues long. The CDR3 spells CSASLTVGGEQYF. The CDR3 DNA follows: TGCAGTGCTAGTCTTACAGTCGGGGGGGAGCAGTACTTC.

CDR3 nucleotides: TGTGCCAGTACCAGGGGTATGAACACTGAAGCTTTCTTT. Amino acids: CASTRGMNTEAFF. V gene TRBV19 combines with J gene TRBJ1-1; possibly TRBD1 for D (6 bases). Per the germline V gene, CDR1 is LNHDA and CDR2 is SQIVND (reference sequence). V lost 7 bases, J lost 0 bases, and 9 bases lay in between. This CDR3 has 13 amino acids.

The gene calls are TRBV6-4 and TRBJ2-6; 10 bases fit TRBD1. CDR1 and CDR2 from the germline V gene are MRHNA and SNTAGT. This CDR3 comprises 17 residues. With V trimmed by 5 bases and J by 2 bases, 6 bases remained unmatched. Written as DNA, the CDR3 is TGTGCCAGCAGTCCGGGACAGGGGTTCGCTGGGGCCAACGTCCTGACTTTC. Translating it yields CASSPGQGFAGANVLTF.

The chain joins TRBV25-1 to TRBJ2-1; D is perhaps TRBD2 (6 bases). Germline V gives CDR1 MGHDK, CDR2 SYGVNS. The CDR3 runs to 14 residues. The V end lost 8 bases, the J end lost 3 bases, and 14 bases lay between the germline ends. The CDR3: CASDRDSGYNEQFF. The CDR3 bases are TGTGCCAGCGACCGGGACTCGGGCTACAATGAGCAGTTCTTC. The full variable domain, with the rest looked up from reference TRBV25-1 and TRBJ2-1, is EADIYQTPRYLVIGTGKKITLECSQTMGHDKMYWYQQDPGMELHLIHYSYGVNSTEKGDLSSESTVSRIRTEHFPLTLESARPSHTSQYLCASDRDSGYNEQFFGPGTRLTVL.

V is TRBV7-8 and J is TRBJ1-5, with D possibly TRBD1 on 6 matching bases. Germline assignment: CDR1 SGHVS and CDR2 FQNEAQ. The germline V and J ends were trimmed by 0 bases and 6 bases, with 9 bases remaining between them. The CDR3 covers 14 residues. The DNA for the CDR3 is TGTGCCAGCAGCTTAGCGCCAGGGGTTCAGCCCCAGCATTTT. Translated, it gives CASSLAPGVQPQHF.

This clone was picked up one time. This chain joins TRBV19 and TRBJ2-3; 13 bases align to TRBD2. The CDR3 sequence is 17 residues long. In germline, CDR1 is LNHDA, CDR2 SQIVND (reference sequence). The J segment lost 0 bases and the V segment lost 7 bases, leaving 7 bases of the junction unmatched. The CDR3 loop reads CASTVSGLAGSTDTQYF. Written as DNA, the CDR3 is TGTGCCAGTACCGTCTCGGGACTAGCGGGAAGCACAGATACGCAGTATTTT.

This clone turned up a few times. The J gene is TRBJ2-6, the V gene TRBV11-2; no firm D call. The germline V gene has CDR1 SGHAT and CDR2 FQNNGV. CDR3 size: 15 residues. V shed 5 bases and J shed 2 bases, with 10 bases lying between them. CDR3 DNA: TGTGCCAGCAGCCCCAGAAATGCTGGGGCCAACGTCCTGACTTTC. Its protein product is CASSPRNAGANVLTF.

The rearrangement links TRBV9 to TRBJ1-1; D is perhaps TRBD1 (5 bases). The CDR3 is 13 amino acids. V dropped 2 bases and J dropped 6 bases, with 11 bases sitting between them. CDR1 SGDLS and CDR2 YYNGEE come from the germline V gene. The CDR3 region is CASSVSWGAEAFF. The CDR3 nucleotides are TGTGCCAGCAGCGTCTCTTGGGGGGCTGAAGCTTTCTTT. Combining the CDR3 with reference TRBV9 and TRBJ1-1 gives the whole variable domain DSGVTQTPKHLITATGQRVTLRCSPRSGDLSVYWYQQSLDQGLQFLIQYYNGEERAKGNILERFSAQQFPDLHSELNLSSLELGDSALYFCASSVSWGAEAFFGQGTRLTVV.

In regard to this clone: The identical CDR3 is also encoded by other nucleotide sequences in the sample. The chain combines TRBV5-4 with TRBJ1-4; D is ambiguous. The CDR3 contains 14 residues. Germline V gene lookup returns CDR1 SGHNT and CDR2 YYREEE (reference sequence). V gave up 2 bases and J gave up 1 base, with 6 bases separating them. The CDR3 DNA reads TGTGCCAGCAGCTTAGCGGGAACTAATGAAAAACTGTTTTTT. It codes for CASSLAGTNEKLFF.

The chain recombines TRBV7-2 with TRBJ1-1; 10 bases fit TRBD1. Germline V CDR1 and CDR2: SGHTA, FQGNSA. The CDR3 runs 15 residues. V lost 4 bases and J lost 3; bases outside the gene matches: 5. The DNA for the CDR3 is TGTGCCAGCAGCTCCTCCGGGACAGGGGACACTGAAGCTTTCTTT. Amino acid sequence: CASSSSGTGDTEAFF.

The chain has TRBV10-3 and TRBJ2-7; TRBD1 agrees at 8 bases. V shed 3 bases, J shed 5 bases, and the junction held 3 bases outside the gene matches. CDR1 is ENHRY and CDR2 is SYGVKD in the germline V gene. The CDR3 is 13 amino acids. CDR3 protein: CAISEQGGDEQYF. The CDR3 region has the DNA TGTGCCATCAGTGAACAGGGGGGAGACGAGCAGTACTTC.

This clone occurred once. V gene TRBV7-3 combines with J gene TRBJ2-7; 9 bases agree with TRBD1. Trimming removed 5 bases from V and 6 bases from J; junction bases left unmatched: 5. This CDR3 is built from 13 residues. Germline-derived CDR1 and CDR2 are SGHTA and FQGTGA. The DNA of the CDR3 is TGTGCCAGCAGCCGGGACAGGGAAGGCGAGCAGTACTTC. Amino acid sequence: CASSRDREGEQYF.

The genes are TRBV6-5 and TRBJ2-3; the match to TRBD2 covers 13 bases. Germline trimming cut 5 bases from V and 6 bases from J; bases unmatched to any gene: 5. CDR3 size: 15 residues. CDR1 is MNHEY, CDR2 SVGAGI, per germline. The CDR3 coding sequence is TGTGCCAGCAGTCCCACTAGCGGGGGGGATGATACGCAGTATTTT. As protein: CASSPTSGGDDTQYF.

The chain employs TRBV7-2 and TRBJ2-2; 7 bases line up with TRBD2. V trimming: 1 base; J trimming: 4 bases; junction bases outside the gene matches: 6. The CDR3 is 16 residues long. Per the germline V gene, CDR1 is SGHTA and CDR2 is FQGNSA. CDR3: CASSLEVAGVTGELFF. CDR3 coding DNA: TGTGCCAGCAGCTTAGAAGTGGCGGGGGTCACCGGGGAGCTGTTTTTT.

V is TRBV30 and J is TRBJ2-2, with no clear D. The germline CDR1 and CDR2 sequences are GTSNPN and SVGIG (reference sequence). The germline V and J ends were trimmed by 3 bases and 4 bases, with 6 bases remaining between them. The CDR3 runs to 12 residues. The CDR3 bases are TGTGCCTGGAGACTCGGCACCGGGGAGCTGTTTTTT. The encoded protein is CAWRLGTGELFF.

The chain couples TRBV21-1 to TRBJ1-2; the table's D call, TRBD1, was not checked against the DNA. TRBV21-1 is reported as a pseudogene. CDR3 size: 14 residues. This CDR3 reads CASSLRTGLSGYTF. CDR3 bases: TGTGCCAGCAGCCTTCGGACAGGGCTTAGTGGCTACACCTTC.

Written as DNA, the CDR3 is TGTGCCAGCAGCAAAATTCGCGGGACAGGAGCTAACTATGGCTACACCTTC. As protein: CASSKIRGTGANYGYTF. The chain is built from TRBV5-8 and TRBJ1-2; 8 bases are a match to TRBD1. V lost 4 bases, J lost 0 bases, and 11 bases stayed unmatched. CDR3 length equals 17 residues. The germline V gene encodes CDR1 SGHTS and CDR2 YDEGEE.

The chain couples TRBV29-1 to TRBJ1-3; 7 bases are shared with TRBD1. This CDR3 has 12 residues. Per the germline V gene, CDR1 is SQVTM and CDR2 is ANQGSEA. V lost 8 bases to trimming and J lost 2 bases; unmatched junction nucleotides: 3. CDR3 amino acids: CSSQGPGNTIYF. Here the CDR3 DNA reads TGCAGCTCACAGGGGCCTGGAAACACCATATATTTT.

This clone ranks as large. J is TRBJ2-6 and V is TRBV5-1; tentatively, D is TRBD1 (6 bases). This CDR3 has 19 amino acids. V shed 0 bases and J shed 1 base, with 17 bases lying between them. CDR1 SGHRS and CDR2 YFSETQ come from the germline V gene. CDR3 sequence: CASSLGWGQGVSGANVLTF. The DNA for the CDR3 is TGCGCCAGCAGCTTGGGTTGGGGGCAAGGGGTTTCTGGGGCCAACGTCCTGACTTTC.

The rearrangement uses TRBV1 and TRBJ2-7; the table calls TRBD2, which could not be checked here. TRBV1 is described as a pseudogene. The CDR3 totals 16 residues. The CDR3 DNA reads TGCACCAGCAGCCACCAAGGACTAGCGGGGGTATACGAGCAGTACTTC. The encoded protein is CTSSHQGLAGVYEQYF.

The chain recombines TRBV12-5 with TRBJ2-7, with 8 bases matching TRBD1. Unmatched junction bases numbered 10, after V lost 4 bases and J lost 5 bases. The CDR3 loop spans 15 amino acids. Germline CDR1 is LGHNT and CDR2 is FRNRAP. In DNA, the CDR3 is TGTGCTAGTGGTTCTTCGCCGGGACAGGCCGACGAGCAGTACTTC. Amino acid sequence: CASGSSPGQADEQYF. The whole variable domain, remainder taken from reference TRBV12-5 and TRBJ2-7, is DARVTQTPRHKVTEMGQEVTMRCQPILGHNTVFWYRQTMMQGLELLAYFRNRAPLDDSGMPKDRFSAEMPDATLATLKIQPSEPRDSAVYFCASGSSPGQADEQYFGPGTRLTVT.